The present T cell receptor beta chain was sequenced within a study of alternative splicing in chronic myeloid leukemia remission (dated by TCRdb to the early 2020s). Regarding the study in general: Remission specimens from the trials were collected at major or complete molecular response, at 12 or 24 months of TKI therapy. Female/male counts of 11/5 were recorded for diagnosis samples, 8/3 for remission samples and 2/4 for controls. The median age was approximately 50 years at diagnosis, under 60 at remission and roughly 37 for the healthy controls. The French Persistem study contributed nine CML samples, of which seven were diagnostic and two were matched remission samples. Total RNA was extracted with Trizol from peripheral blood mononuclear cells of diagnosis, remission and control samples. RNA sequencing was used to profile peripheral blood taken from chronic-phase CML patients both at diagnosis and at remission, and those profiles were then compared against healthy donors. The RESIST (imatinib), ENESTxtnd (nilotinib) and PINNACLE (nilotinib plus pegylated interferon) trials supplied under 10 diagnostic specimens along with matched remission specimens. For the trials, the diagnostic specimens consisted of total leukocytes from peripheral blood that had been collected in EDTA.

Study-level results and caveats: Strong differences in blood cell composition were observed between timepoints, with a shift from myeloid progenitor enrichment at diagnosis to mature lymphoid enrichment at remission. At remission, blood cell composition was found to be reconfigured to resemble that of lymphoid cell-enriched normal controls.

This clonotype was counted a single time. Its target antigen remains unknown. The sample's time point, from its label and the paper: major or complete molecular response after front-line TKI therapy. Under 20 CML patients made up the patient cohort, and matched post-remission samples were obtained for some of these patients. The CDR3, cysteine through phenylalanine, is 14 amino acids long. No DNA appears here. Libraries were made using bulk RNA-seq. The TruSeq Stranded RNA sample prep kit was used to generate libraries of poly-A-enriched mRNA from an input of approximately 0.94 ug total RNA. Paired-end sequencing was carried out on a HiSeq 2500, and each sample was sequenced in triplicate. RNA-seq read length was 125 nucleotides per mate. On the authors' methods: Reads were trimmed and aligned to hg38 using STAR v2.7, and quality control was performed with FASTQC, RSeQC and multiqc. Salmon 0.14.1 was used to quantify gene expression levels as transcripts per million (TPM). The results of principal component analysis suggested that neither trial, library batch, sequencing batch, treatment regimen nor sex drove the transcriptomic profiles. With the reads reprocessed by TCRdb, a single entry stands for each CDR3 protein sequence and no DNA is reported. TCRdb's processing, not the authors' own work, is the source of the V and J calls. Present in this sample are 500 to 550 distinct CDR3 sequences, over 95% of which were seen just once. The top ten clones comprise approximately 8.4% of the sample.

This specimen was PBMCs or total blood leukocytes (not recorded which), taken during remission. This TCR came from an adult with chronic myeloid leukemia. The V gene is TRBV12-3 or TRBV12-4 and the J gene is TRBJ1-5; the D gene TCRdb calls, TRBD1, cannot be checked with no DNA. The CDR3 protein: CASSNGQLGQPQHF.